This T cell receptor beta chain was recorded in a study of blood T cell repertoires in COVID-19. Study in general: COVID-19 samples, acute and convalescent, were from the United States, Italy and Spain. The analysed material was cDNA or gDNA that came from T cells, B-cell-depleted T cells, or PBMCs.

In the authors' methods: Counts of nucleated cells, estimated from reference gene primer amplification, were obtained. The table came from immunoSEQ multiplex PCR; TCRdb's copy has only in-frame clones and leaves some out. For V, J and clone size, that table is used; D and trimming come from the DNA. Of under 150,000 clones in the sample, roughly 73% were seen once. The CDR3 is 13 amino acids. Deletions cut 5 bases from V and 1 base from J, with 8 bases between. In germline, CDR1 is LNHDA, CDR2 SQIVND (reference sequence). The sequenced sample consisted of peripheral blood. The TCR was taken from a woman aged 45-60 years with active or convalescent COVID-19. The chain carries TRBV19 and TRBJ2-5; D perhaps matches TRBD1 (6 bases). CDR3 in DNA: TGTGCCAGTAGTCAGACAGGCCAAGAGACCCAGTACTTC. Amino acid sequence: CASSQTGQETQYF.